Here is one T cell receptor beta chain with its context. These data come from a study of blood T cell repertoires in COVID-19. Method: immunoSEQ multiplex PCR; TCRdb's copy keeps in-frame clones and lacks some. Of over 250,000 clones listed, about nine tenths are singletons. This CDR3 is built from 15 residues. Trimming removed 6 bases from V and 5 bases from J; junction bases left unmatched: 7. Germline CDR1 MRHNA, CDR2 SNTAGT. The sequenced sample consisted of peripheral blood. The sequence was obtained from a man aged 50 to 59 with acute or convalescent COVID-19. This sequence joins TRBV6-4 and TRBJ2-2, with 9 bases aligning to TRBD1. As DNA, the CDR3 is TGTGCCAGCAGCGCACAGGGGGCAGTGACCGGGGAGCTGTTTTTT. It encodes CASSAQGAVTGELFF.